These 23 T cell receptor beta chains came from one sample sequenced in a study of OX40 agonist ivuxolimab in advanced cancers. The assay was immunoSEQ multiplex PCR, and TCRdb's table has in-frame clones only and misses some. The table has over 25,000 clones, 86% seen once. Sequencing was performed on CD4+ or CD8+ T cells sorted from blood, taken in a trial of the OX40 agonist ivuxolimab. The receptors were gathered from an adult with an advanced solid tumor such as melanoma, head and neck, liver or kidney cancer.

This clone showed up just once. The V gene is TRBV9, the J gene TRBJ2-7; 10 bases are shared with TRBD2. Trimming took 4 bases from V and 1 from J; bases not matched to a gene: 8. CDR1 and CDR2 (germline): SGDLS, YYNGEE. This CDR3 is 16 amino acids long. DNA for the CDR3: TGTGCCAGCAGCACTCCCGAGCGGGGGGGATCCTACGAGCAGTACTTC. This encodes CASSTPERGGSYEQYF.

The chain recombines TRBV7-8 with TRBJ2-7, with 10 nucleotides matching TRBD1. CDR1 is SGHVS and CDR2 is FQNEAQ in the germline V gene. The CDR3 has 15 residues. V gave up 5 bases and J gave up 3 bases; unmatched junction bases: 7. The CDR3: CASSLGTGVGYEQYF. DNA for the CDR3: TGTGCCAGCAGCCTAGGGACAGGGGTTGGCTACGAGCAGTACTTC.

V gene TRBV6-5 combines with J gene TRBJ2-5; 8 bases align to TRBD2. The CDR3 has 13 residues. With V trimmed by 6 bases and J by 5 bases, 5 bases remained unmatched. Germline V gene data show CDR1 as MNHEY and CDR2 as SVGAGI. The CDR3 coding sequence is TGTGCCAGCAGCGGGGGGGCCTGGGAGACCCAGTACTTC. Translation gives CASSGGAWETQYF.

The chain links TRBV4-1 to TRBJ2-1; 9 bases fit TRBD1. V shed 3 bases, J shed 6 bases, and the junction held 12 bases outside the gene matches. The germline CDR1 and CDR2 sequences are MGHRA and YSYEKL. The CDR3 extends over 17 amino acids. CDR3 nucleotides: TGCGCCAGCAGCCACCTCCCGGGCGGGACAGGGCCCAATGAGCAGTTCTTC. This codes for CASSHLPGGTGPNEQFF.

Here the CDR3 DNA reads TGTGCCAGTAGTATCTTTCCTAGCGGGGGGGTCTACGAGCAGTACTTC. Protein product: CASSIFPSGGVYEQYF. The chain couples TRBV19 to TRBJ2-7, with 12 bases identical to TRBD2. V lost 3 bases and J lost 3; bases outside the gene matches: 6. The germline CDR1 and CDR2 sequences are LNHDA and SQIVND (reference sequence). The CDR3 loop spans 16 amino acids.

The table lists this clone with a few counts. The chain carries TRBV27 and TRBJ1-2, with 9 bases matching TRBD1. The V gene's germline CDR1 is MNHEY and CDR2 SMNVEV (reference sequence). V lost 1 base and J lost 8; bases outside the gene matches: 14. The CDR3 extends over 17 amino acids. CDR3 residues: CASSLFPGGTGQLGYTF. The CDR3 nucleotides read TGTGCCAGCAGTTTATTTCCCGGTGGGACAGGGCAGTTGGGCTACACCTTC.

This clone came up once. This chain uses TRBV11-1 with TRBJ1-1; D gene uncertain. In germline, CDR1 is SGHAT, CDR2 FQDESV (reference sequence). Trimming removed 1 base from V and 11 bases from J, with 14 bases in between. The CDR3 covers 13 residues. CDR3 in amino acids: CASSLVSWQEAFF. DNA for the CDR3: TGTGCCAGCAGCTTAGTTTCTTGGCAGGAGGCTTTCTTT.

The chain is built from TRBV7-3 and TRBJ2-3; 7 bases line up with TRBD2. The CDR3 totals 15 residues. CDR1 is SGHTA, CDR2 FQGTGA, per germline. The J segment lost 2 bases and the V segment lost 5 bases, leaving 7 bases of the junction unmatched. The CDR3 DNA sequence: TGTGCCAGCAGCCCGAGCGGGACCCTCACAGATACGCAGTATTTT. It specifies CASSPSGTLTDTQYF.

This sequence joins TRBV5-1 and TRBJ1-2, with TRBD1 matching 8 bases. Looked up from germline, CDR1 is SGHRS and CDR2 is YFSETQ. The CDR3 covers 12 residues. The V gene end was trimmed by 7 bases and the J gene end by 7 bases; junction bases not matched to a gene: 6. CDR3 sequence (DNA): TGCGCCAGCTCAGGGGGCTTGGTTGGCTACACCTTC. It is translated as CASSGGLVGYTF.

V is TRBV2 and J is TRBJ2-5; 7 bases are a match to TRBD2. CDR3 length equals 14 residues. Germline trimming cut 7 bases from V and 7 bases from J; bases unmatched to any gene: 12. Germline V CDR1 and CDR2: SNHLY, FYNNEI. CDR3 nucleotide sequence: TGTGCCAGCACCCCCCCGACTAGCTTTGGGACCCAGTACTTC. It encodes CASTPPTSFGTQYF.

The V call is TRBV7-9, the J call TRBJ2-5; 7 nucleotides match TRBD1. Trimming at V came to 5 bases and at J to 14 bases, leaving 5 bases not matched to a gene. Germline CDR1 and CDR2: SEHNR and FQNEAQ (reference sequence). This CDR3 comprises 10 residues. The CDR3 DNA reads TGTGCCAGCAGCCGGGACAGCCTATACTTC. This sequence encodes CASSRDSLYF.

The chain carries TRBV5-6 and TRBJ2-7; D unresolved. The CDR3 consists of 11 residues. Germline V gene sequence: CDR1 SGHDT, CDR2 YYEEEE. V lost 5 bases and J 5 bases, leaving 8 bases between the germline ends. Here the CDR3 reads CASSTAHEQYF. For the CDR3, the DNA is TGTGCCAGCAGTACGGCTCACGAGCAGTACTTC. Based on the CDR3 plus reference TRBV5-6 and TRBJ2-7, the full variable domain is DAGVTQSPTHLIKTRGQQVTLRCSPKSGHDTVSWYQQALGQGPQFIFQYYEEEERQRGNFPDRFSGHQFPNYSSELNVNALLLGDSALYLCASSTAHEQYFGPGTRLTVT.

The CDR3 sequence: CVTLTPSYNEQFF. In DNA form, the CDR3 reads TGTGTAACACTAACCCCCTCCTACAATGAGCAGTTCTTC. The V call is TRBV6-5, the J call TRBJ2-1; no definite D call. Germline CDR1 reads MNHEY; CDR2 reads SVGAGI. This CDR3 has 13 residues.

This clone was recorded a few times. The CDR3 loop reads CASSPPPYTEAFF. The CDR3 region has the DNA TGTGCCAGCTCACCTCCCCCATACACTGAAGCTTTCTTT. J is TRBJ1-1 and V is TRBV18; the D is unclear. Deletions cut 3 bases from V and 3 bases from J, with 8 bases between. The CDR3 runs to 13 residues. CDR1 and CDR2 from the germline V gene are KGHSH and LQKENI.

The chain uses TRBV28 and TRBJ1-1; D remains unclear. The CDR3 is 13 residues long. V was cut by 11 bases and J by 1 base, with 14 bases left in between. Per germline, CDR1 MDHEN and CDR2 SYDVKM. DNA for the CDR3: TGTGCCCGTCGCAGGAGAGCGAACACTGAAGCTTTCTTT. This codes for CARRRRANTEAFF.

The chain uses TRBV4-1 and TRBJ2-5; the D gene is possibly TRBD1 (6 bases). CDR1 and CDR2 (germline): MGHRA, YSYEKL. The CDR3 has 14 residues. V lost 5 bases to trimming and J lost 4 bases, with 14 bases between them. As DNA, the CDR3 is TGCGCCAGCAGCTACCAGACAGGACCAGAGACCCAGTACTTC. Its protein is CASSYQTGPETQYF.

V usage is TRBV9 and J usage is TRBJ2-5; a weak D match, TRBD1 (5 bases). V lost 2 bases to trimming and J lost 0 bases, with 5 bases between them. This CDR3 is 13 amino acids long. The germline V gene encodes CDR1 SGDLS and CDR2 YYNGEE. The CDR3 spells CASSVDNQETQYF. The CDR3 DNA follows: TGTGCCAGCAGCGTGGACAACCAAGAGACCCAGTACTTC. The full variable domain, its missing parts supplied by reference TRBV9 and TRBJ2-5, is DSGVTQTPKHLITATGQRVTLRCSPRSGDLSVYWYQQSLDQGLQFLIQYYNGEERAKGNILERFSAQQFPDLHSELNLSSLELGDSALYFCASSVDNQETQYFGPGTRLLVL.

The gene calls are TRBV15 and TRBJ2-5, with 7 bases matching TRBD1. The CDR3 has 14 amino acids. Germline CDR1 and CDR2: LNHNV and YYDKDF (reference sequence). Germline trimming cut 6 bases from V and 2 bases from J; bases unmatched to any gene: 6. CDR3 sequence reads: CATRLGTAQETQYF. CDR3 sequence (DNA): TGTGCCACCAGACTTGGGACAGCGCAAGAGACCCAGTACTTC.

The chain combines TRBV4-1 with TRBJ2-3; D might be TRBD2 (5 bases). CDR1 and CDR2 (germline): MGHRA, YSYEKL. V was cut by 0 bases and J by 4 bases, with 17 bases left in between. The CDR3 loop spans 17 amino acids. CDR3 nucleotide sequence: TGCGCCAGCAGCCAAGAAAGGGTAGCGACCTCAGCAGATACGCAGTATTTT. It specifies CASSQERVATSADTQYF.

This clone is deemed medium-sized. The chain employs TRBV9 and TRBJ1-2; D not resolved. Germline V lookup: CDR1 SGDLS, CDR2 YYNGEE. The CDR3 is 15 amino acids. V shed 4 bases and J shed 4 bases, with 17 bases lying between them. The DNA for the CDR3 is TGTGCCAGCAGCTCTCCCGGCGGGTACCTCTATGGCTACACCTTC. Translating gives CASSSPGGYLYGYTF.

The chain recombines TRBV29-1 with TRBJ2-7; 8 bases match TRBD1. This CDR3 is built from 14 residues. Germline CDR1 is SQVTM and CDR2 is ANQGSEA. J gave up 2 bases and V 6 bases, and 9 bases lay outside the gene matches. CDR3 in amino acids: CSVVNRGTPYEQYF. As DNA, the CDR3 is TGCAGCGTGGTAAACAGGGGGACACCCTACGAGCAGTACTTC.

The V gene is TRBV11-3, the J gene TRBJ2-1; D unresolved. Germline CDR1 reads SGHNT; CDR2 reads YENEEA. This CDR3 has 14 amino acids. V was cut by 1 base and J by 5 bases, with 9 bases left in between. The CDR3: CASSLGETNNEQFF. The DNA of the CDR3 is TGTGCCAGCAGCTTAGGCGAAACAAACAATGAGCAGTTCTTC.

The J gene is TRBJ1-2, the V gene TRBV9, with D unclear. Germline CDR1 SGDLS, CDR2 YYNGEE. The CDR3 extends over 13 amino acids. Trimming shortened V by 1 base and J by 10 bases, and 14 bases separated the two germline ends. The CDR3 DNA is TGTGCCAGCAGCGTATACGGGGAAGGAGCCTACACCTTC. Its translation: CASSVYGEGAYTF.